The entry below describes one T cell receptor beta chain. The data originate from a study of PD-1 blockade in classical Hodgkin lymphoma. Every patient had relapsed following autologous stem cell transplantation, and cohorts differed in brentuximab vedotin exposure. Assay: immunoSEQ multiplex PCR; the TCRdb copy retains only in-frame clones and omits some. This sample yields 8,500 to 14,000 clones, of which approximately 80% are seen a single time; 5% to 6.5% belongs to the top ten. The CDR3 spans 18 residues. The V end lost 6 bases, the J end lost 10 bases, and 31 bases lay between the germline ends. CDR1 MDHEN and CDR2 SYDVKM come from the germline V gene.

Specimen: peripheral blood mononuclear cells (PBMCs), collected before the second cycle of nivolumab. This TCR came from a human donor with classical Hodgkin lymphoma. The chain uses TRBV28 and TRBJ2-1, with D perhaps matching TRBD1 (6 bases). The chain's CDR3 is CASRPLEGVRGGGKEQFF. The CDR3, as DNA: TGTGCCAGCAGACCCCTAGAAGGCGTCAGGGGCGGAGGTAAGGAGCAGTTCTTC.